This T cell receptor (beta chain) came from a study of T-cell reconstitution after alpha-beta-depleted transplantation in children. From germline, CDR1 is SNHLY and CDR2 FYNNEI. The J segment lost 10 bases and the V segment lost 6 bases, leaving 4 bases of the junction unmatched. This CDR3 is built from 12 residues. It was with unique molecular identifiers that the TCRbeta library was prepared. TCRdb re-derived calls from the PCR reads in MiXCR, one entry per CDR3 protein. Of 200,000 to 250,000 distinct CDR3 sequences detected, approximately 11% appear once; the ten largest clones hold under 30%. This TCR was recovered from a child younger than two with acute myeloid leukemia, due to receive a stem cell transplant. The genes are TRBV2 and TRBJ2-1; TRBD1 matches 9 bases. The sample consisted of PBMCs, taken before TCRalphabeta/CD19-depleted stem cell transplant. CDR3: CASRLTGGEQFF. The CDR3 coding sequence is TGTGCCAGCAGGCTGACAGGGGGGGAGCAGTTCTTC.